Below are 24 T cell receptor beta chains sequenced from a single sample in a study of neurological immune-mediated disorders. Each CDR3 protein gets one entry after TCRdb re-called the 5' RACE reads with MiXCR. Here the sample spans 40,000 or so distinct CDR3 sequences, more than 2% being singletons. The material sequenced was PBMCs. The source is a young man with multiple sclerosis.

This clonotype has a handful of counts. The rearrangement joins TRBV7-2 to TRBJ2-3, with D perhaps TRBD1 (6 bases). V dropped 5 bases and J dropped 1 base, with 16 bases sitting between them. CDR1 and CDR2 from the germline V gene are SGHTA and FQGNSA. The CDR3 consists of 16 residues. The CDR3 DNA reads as TGTGCCAGCAGCGGCCGAGGGGCAGGGGGCACAGATACGCAGTATTTT. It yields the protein CASSGRGAGGTDTQYF.

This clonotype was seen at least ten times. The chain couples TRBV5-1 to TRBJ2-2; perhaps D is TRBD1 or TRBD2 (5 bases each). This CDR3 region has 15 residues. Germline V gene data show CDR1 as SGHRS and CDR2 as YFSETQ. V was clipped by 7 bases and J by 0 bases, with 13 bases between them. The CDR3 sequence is CASGPRGANTGELFF. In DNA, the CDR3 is TGCGCCAGCGGCCCCCGGGGCGCGAACACCGGGGAGCTGTTTTTT.

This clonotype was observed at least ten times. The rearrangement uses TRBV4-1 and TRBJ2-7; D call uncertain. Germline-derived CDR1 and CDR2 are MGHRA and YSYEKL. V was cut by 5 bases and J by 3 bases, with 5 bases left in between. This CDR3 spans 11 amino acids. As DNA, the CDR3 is TGCGCCAGCAGCTACCGCTACGAGCAGTACTTC. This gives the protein CASSYRYEQYF.

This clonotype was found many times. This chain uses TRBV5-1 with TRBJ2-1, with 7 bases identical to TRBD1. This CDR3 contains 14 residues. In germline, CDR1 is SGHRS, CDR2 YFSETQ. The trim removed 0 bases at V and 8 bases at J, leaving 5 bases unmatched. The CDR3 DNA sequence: TGCGCCAGCAGCTTGGACTACACAGGGGATGAGCAGTTCTTC. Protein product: CASSLDYTGDEQFF.

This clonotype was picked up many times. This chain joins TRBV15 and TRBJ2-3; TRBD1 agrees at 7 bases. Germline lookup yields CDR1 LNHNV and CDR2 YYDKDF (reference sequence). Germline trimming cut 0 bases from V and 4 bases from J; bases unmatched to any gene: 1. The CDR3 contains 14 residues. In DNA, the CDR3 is TGTGCCACCAGCAGAGATCAGGGGGCAGATACGCAGTATTTT. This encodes CATSRDQGADTQYF.

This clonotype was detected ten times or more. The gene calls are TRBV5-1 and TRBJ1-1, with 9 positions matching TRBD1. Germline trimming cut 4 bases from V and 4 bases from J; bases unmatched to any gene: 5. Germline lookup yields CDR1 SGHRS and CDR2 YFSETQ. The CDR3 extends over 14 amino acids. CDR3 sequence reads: CASSVGQGFTEAFF. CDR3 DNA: TGCGCCAGCAGCGTCGGACAGGGGTTCACTGAAGCTTTCTTT.

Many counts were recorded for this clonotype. CDR3 sequence (DNA): TGTGCCAGCAGTACCGGGCCCCAGCAGTTCTTC. This sequence encodes CASSTGPQQFF. The genes are TRBV28 and TRBJ2-1, with unresolved D. Germline V lookup: CDR1 MDHEN, CDR2 SYDVKM. V gave up 5 bases and J gave up 11 bases, with 10 bases separating them. This CDR3 comprises 11 residues.

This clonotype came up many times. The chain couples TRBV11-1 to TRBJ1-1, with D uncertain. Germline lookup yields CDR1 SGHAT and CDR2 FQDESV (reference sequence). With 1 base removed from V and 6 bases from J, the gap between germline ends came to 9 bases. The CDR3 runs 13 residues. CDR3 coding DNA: TGTGCCAGCAGCTTAGGAGTAAGAGCTGAAGCTTTCTTT. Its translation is CASSLGVRAEAFF.

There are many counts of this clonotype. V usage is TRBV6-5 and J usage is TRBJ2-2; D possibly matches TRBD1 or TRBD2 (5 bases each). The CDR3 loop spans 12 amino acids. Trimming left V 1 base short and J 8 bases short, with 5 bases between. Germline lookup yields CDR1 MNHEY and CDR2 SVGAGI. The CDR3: CASSYWGGELFF. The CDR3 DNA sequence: TGTGCCAGCAGTTACTGGGGGGGGGAGCTGTTTTTT.

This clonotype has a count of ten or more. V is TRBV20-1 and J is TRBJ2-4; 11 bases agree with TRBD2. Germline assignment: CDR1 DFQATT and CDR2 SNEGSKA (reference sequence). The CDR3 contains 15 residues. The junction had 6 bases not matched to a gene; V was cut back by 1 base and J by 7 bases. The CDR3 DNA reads TGCAGTGCTAGAGTCACTAGCGGGAGATCGAACATTCAGTACTTC. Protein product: CSARVTSGRSNIQYF.

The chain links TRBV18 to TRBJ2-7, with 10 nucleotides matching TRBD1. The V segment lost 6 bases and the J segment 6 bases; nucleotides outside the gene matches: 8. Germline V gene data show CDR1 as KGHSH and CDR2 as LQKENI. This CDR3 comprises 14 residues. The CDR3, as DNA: TGTGCCAGCTCCTCCGGGACAGGGGTCCGCGAGCAGTACTTC. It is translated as CASSSGTGVREQYF.

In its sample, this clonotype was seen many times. CDR3 protein: CSVEEDEGTQYF. CDR3 nucleotide sequence: TGCAGCGTTGAAGAAGATGAGGGGACCCAGTACTTC. V and J are TRBV29-1 and TRBJ2-5; possible D gene TRBD2, 5 bases. The germline CDR1 and CDR2 sequences are SQVTM and ANQGSEA. V was clipped by 0 bases and J by 7 bases, with 9 bases between them. There are 12 residues in the CDR3.

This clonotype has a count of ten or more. CDR3 bases: TGTGCCATCAATCGGGAGTCCCTATTTGGTGAGCAGTTCTTC. This translates into CAINRESLFGEQFF. V and J are TRBV10-3 and TRBJ2-1; tentative D call: TRBD2 (6 bases). Trimming took off 7 bases at V and 9 bases at J, with 19 bases between the two ends. The length of the CDR3 is 14 residues. Germline V CDR1 and CDR2: ENHRY, SYGVKD.

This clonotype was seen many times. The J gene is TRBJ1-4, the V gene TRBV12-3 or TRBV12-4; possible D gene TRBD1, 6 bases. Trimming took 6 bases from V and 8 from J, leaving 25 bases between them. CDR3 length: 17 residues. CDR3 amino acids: CASSPSGGPLAGEKLFF. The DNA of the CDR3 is TGTGCCAGCAGCCCCAGCGGGGGGCCCCTTGCAGGGGAAAAACTGTTTTTT.

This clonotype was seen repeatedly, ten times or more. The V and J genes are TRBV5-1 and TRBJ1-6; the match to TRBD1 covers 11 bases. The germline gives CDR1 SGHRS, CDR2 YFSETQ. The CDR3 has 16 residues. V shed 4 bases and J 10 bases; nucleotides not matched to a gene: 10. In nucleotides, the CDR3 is TGCGCCAGCAGCCCGGGACAGGGGGATTTGGGCTCACCCCTCCACTTT. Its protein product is CASSPGQGDLGSPLHF.

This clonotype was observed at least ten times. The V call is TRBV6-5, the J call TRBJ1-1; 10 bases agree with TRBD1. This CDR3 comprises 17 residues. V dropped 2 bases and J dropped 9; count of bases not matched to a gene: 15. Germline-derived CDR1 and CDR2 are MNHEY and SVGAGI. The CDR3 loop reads CASSYHESSRDRGKAFF. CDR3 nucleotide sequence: TGTGCCAGCAGTTACCACGAATCGTCCCGGGACAGGGGTAAAGCTTTCTTT.

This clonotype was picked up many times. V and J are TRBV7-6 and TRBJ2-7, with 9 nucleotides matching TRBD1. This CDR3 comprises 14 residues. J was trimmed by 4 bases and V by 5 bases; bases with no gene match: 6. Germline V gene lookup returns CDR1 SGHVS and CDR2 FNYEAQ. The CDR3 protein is CASSQQGAVYEQYF. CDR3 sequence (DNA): TGTGCCAGCAGCCAACAGGGGGCTGTATACGAGCAGTACTTC. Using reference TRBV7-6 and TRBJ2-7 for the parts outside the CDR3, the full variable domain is GAGVSQSPRYKVTKRGQDVALRCDPISGHVSLYWYRQALGQGPEFLTYFNYEAQQDKSGLPNDRFSAERPEGSISTLTIQRTEQRDSAMYRCASSQQGAVYEQYFGPGTRLTVT.

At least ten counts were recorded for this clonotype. The CDR3 region has the DNA TGCGCCAGCAGCTTCGGTTTCCGAGCGGCCTTGACTAGCACAGATACGCAGTATTTT. The encoded protein is CASSFGFRAALTSTDTQYF. The chain is built from TRBV5-1 and TRBJ2-3, with D tentatively TRBD2 (5 bases). The length of the CDR3 is 19 residues. Trimming removed 2 bases from V and 0 bases from J, with 22 bases in between. The germline gives CDR1 SGHRS, CDR2 YFSETQ.

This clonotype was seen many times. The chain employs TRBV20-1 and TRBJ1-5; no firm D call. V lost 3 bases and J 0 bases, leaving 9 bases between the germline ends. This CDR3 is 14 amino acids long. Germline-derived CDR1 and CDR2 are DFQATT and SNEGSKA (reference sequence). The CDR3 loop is CSASGQLSNQPQHF. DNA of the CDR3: TGCAGTGCTAGCGGGCAGCTTAGCAATCAGCCCCAGCATTTT.

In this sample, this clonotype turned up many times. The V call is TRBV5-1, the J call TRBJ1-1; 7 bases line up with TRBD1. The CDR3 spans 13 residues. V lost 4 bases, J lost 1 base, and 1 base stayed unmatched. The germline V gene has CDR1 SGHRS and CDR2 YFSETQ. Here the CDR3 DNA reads TGCGCCAGCAGCAGGGACAGGAACACTGAAGCTTTCTTT. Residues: CASSRDRNTEAFF.

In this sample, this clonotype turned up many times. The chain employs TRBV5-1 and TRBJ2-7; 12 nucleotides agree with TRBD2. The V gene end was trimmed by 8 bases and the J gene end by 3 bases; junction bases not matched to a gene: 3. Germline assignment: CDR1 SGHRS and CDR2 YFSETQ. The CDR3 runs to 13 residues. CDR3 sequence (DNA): TGCGCCAGTCGACTAGCGGGGGACTACGAGCAGTACTTC. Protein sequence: CASRLAGDYEQYF.

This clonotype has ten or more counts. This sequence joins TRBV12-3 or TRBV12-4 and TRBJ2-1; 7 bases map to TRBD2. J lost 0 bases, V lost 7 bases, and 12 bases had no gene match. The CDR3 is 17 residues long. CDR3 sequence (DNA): TGTGCCAGCATCACCAATAGCGGGCCGGTCTCCTACAATGAGCAGTTCTTC. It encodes CASITNSGPVSYNEQFF.

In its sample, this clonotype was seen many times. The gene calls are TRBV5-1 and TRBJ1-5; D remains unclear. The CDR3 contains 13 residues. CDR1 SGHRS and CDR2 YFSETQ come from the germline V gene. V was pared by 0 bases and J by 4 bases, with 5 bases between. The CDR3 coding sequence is TGCGCCAGCAGCTTGGACATAAATCAGCCCCAGCATTTT. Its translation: CASSLDINQPQHF.

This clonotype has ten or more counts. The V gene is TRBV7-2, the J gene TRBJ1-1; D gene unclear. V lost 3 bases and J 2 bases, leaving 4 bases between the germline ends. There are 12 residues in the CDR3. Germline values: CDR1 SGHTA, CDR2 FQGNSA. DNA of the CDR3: TGTGCCAGCAGCTTCTACAACACTGAAGCTTTCTTT. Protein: CASSFYNTEAFF.